This TCR beta chain stems from a study of blood T cell repertoires in COVID-19. Study-level background: The analysed material was cDNA or gDNA that came from T cells, B-cell-depleted T cells, or PBMCs.

This CDR3 spans 10 amino acids. V was clipped by 5 bases and J by 8 bases, with 7 bases between them. Looked up from germline, CDR1 is DFQATT and CDR2 is SNEGSKA (reference sequence). The assay was immunoSEQ multiplex PCR, and TCRdb's table has in-frame clones only and misses some. The table lists about 480,000 clones, roughly 90% of them singletons. The V and J genes are TRBV20-1 and TRBJ1-5; D is unclear. Sequencing input: PBMCs or T cells enriched from blood (not recorded which). The TCR originated in a woman aged 40 to 55 who had recovered from COVID-19. This chain's CDR3 is CSADYEPQHF. For the CDR3, the DNA is TGCAGTGCTGACTACGAGCCCCAGCATTTT.